This TCR beta chain was profiled in a study of shared clonotypes between healthy human individuals. This clone was counted between two and nine times. Generated by immunoSEQ multiplex PCR, the TCRdb table keeps only in-frame clones and is missing some. The table has some 1,100,000 clones, 75% to 80% seen once. CDR1 MNHEY and CDR2 SVGAGI come from the germline V gene. CDR3 length: 13 residues. Trimming pared 6 bases from V and 4 bases from J, leaving 12 bases between. Sequencing was done on a sample of memory CD4+ T cells from PBMCs. Specified subset: CD45RA-negative fraction. This TCR was recovered from a man in his late teens or twenties in good health. Some clones in this sample may be carry-over from other donors' samples. This chain links TRBV6-5 with TRBJ1-2; D is uncertain. The CDR3 is CASSRDWTYGYTF. CDR3 DNA sequence: TGTGCCAGCAGCAGAGACTGGACCTATGGCTACACCTTC.